Below are 2 T cell receptor beta chains sequenced from a single sample in a study of blood T cell repertoires in COVID-19. Measured with immunoSEQ multiplex PCR; TCRdb has only the in-frame clones, and not every one. The sample lists a few hundred thousand clones, approximately 90% occurring once. Sequencing input: peripheral blood. Receptors were obtained from a woman under 30 who had recovered from COVID-19.

The chain uses TRBV11-2 and TRBJ1-4; 10 bases match TRBD1. V dropped 5 bases and J dropped 8; count of bases not matched to a gene: 8. Germline assignment: CDR1 SGHAT and CDR2 FQNNGV. The CDR3 has 15 amino acids. The CDR3 DNA reads as TGTGCCAGCAGCCCACCGGGACAGGGGAAAGAAAAACTGTTTTTT. Translated: CASSPPGQGKEKLFF.

This rearrangement joins TRBV7-3 to TRBJ1-2; D is unclear. Germline assignment: CDR1 SGHTA and CDR2 FQGTGA. V lost 3 bases and J 1 base, leaving 9 bases between the germline ends. The length of the CDR3 is 14 residues. The CDR3 protein is CASSFRLNNYGYTF. The CDR3 DNA reads as TGTGCCAGCAGCTTCAGGTTGAATAACTATGGCTACACCTTC.